What follows are 2 T cell receptor beta chains derived from one specimen sequenced in a study of neurological immune-mediated disorders. TCRdb re-called the 5' RACE reads through MiXCR, storing one row per CDR3 protein. The sample includes under 100,000 distinct CDR3 sequences, approximately 13% seen only once; the top ten take approximately 5%. Described time point: longitudinal time-point 2. The specimen sequenced was PBMCs. Source of these receptors: a female donor with HTLV-1-associated myelopathy (HAM/TSP).

Ten or more counts support this clonotype. The chain combines TRBV20-1 with TRBJ1-1; TRBD1 agrees at 7 bases. Trimming took 3 bases from V and 10 from J; bases not matched to a gene: 14. Germline V gene lookup returns CDR1 DFQATT and CDR2 SNEGSKA (reference sequence). The CDR3 contains 14 residues. The CDR3 reads CSASSRDRVRGAFF. CDR3 nucleotide sequence: TGCAGTGCTAGCTCTAGAGACAGGGTGCGGGGAGCTTTCTTT.

This clonotype has a count of ten or more. CDR3: CSARDRGYTEAFF. CDR3 sequence (DNA): TGCAGTGCTAGAGATCGCGGATACACTGAAGCTTTCTTT. This chain joins TRBV20-1 and TRBJ1-1; D not resolved. Per germline, CDR1 DFQATT and CDR2 SNEGSKA (reference sequence). This CDR3 region has 13 residues. Trimming removed 0 bases from V and 3 bases from J, with 8 bases in between.